The clone carrying this T cell receptor (beta chain) was picked up one time. Method: immunoSEQ multiplex PCR; TCRdb's copy keeps in-frame clones and lacks some. The table records 90,000 to 150,000 clones, approximately 90% of them present only once. This sample was taken from a study of T cell responses to AZD1222 COVID-19 vaccine. Per germline, CDR1 GTSNPN and CDR2 SVGIG (reference sequence). The V segment lost 5 bases and the J segment 4 bases; nucleotides outside the gene matches: 10. The CDR3 extends over 15 amino acids. The sequence came from an adult in good health. J is TRBJ2-7 and V is TRBV30; 11 bases align to TRBD2. The sequences come from peripheral blood, collected on day 0 of AZD1222 vaccination. CDR3 DNA sequence: TGTGCCTGGTCCCCTAGCGGGAGGACCTTATACGAGCAGTACTTC. This translates into CAWSPSGRTLYEQYF.